This T cell receptor (beta chain) derives from a study of CD8+ T cells in alopecia areata (dated by TCRdb to between 2018 and 2020). Turning to the overall study: Treated patients were enrolled in an open-label pilot trial of oral tofacitinib, 5 to 10 mg twice daily, for moderate-to-severe alopecia areata. Tofacitinib was given for 6 to 18 months, followed by 6 months of follow-up off drug to assess delayed response and recurrence. High-throughput TCRbeta sequencing was used to examine T cell clonal expansion in alopecia areata in both the C3H/HeJ mouse model and human patients. RNA was obtained with the PAXgene miRNA kit for fixed scalp, the miRNeasy kit for PBMCs, and the RNeasy kit for mouse skin. Scalp tissue and sorted CD4+ and CD8+ peripheral blood T cells from patchy and totalis/universalis alopecia areata patients and from healthy controls were covered by human TCRbeta sequencing. Tofacitinib-treated patients had biopsies at baseline and at 4 and 24 weeks of treatment, with a later scalp biopsy in several patients. Scalp clonality was compared across normal scalp (n=4), patchy alopecia areata scalp (n=8), and alopecia totalis/universalis scalp (n=8). The SALT score, which quantifies the percentage of affected scalp surface area, was used to measure disease severity in treated patients. TCRbeta CDR3 regions were amplified by immunoSEQ multiplex PCR with 35 Vbeta forward and 13 Jbeta reverse primers. The full study reports these points: Because the treated cohort was small and had just a single nonresponder, larger studies are needed to establish links between baseline CD8+ expansion and response. Compared with normal scalp, lesional scalp had higher clonality and more expanded CD8+ clones, particularly in alopecia totalis/universalis, a pattern that suggests antigenic drive. Tofacitinib significantly lowered scalp clonality and the number of expanded CD8+ clones among the top 100 scalp clones. During tofacitinib treatment, many expanded lesional clones remained in scalp and blood, and this persistence may partly explain relapse after treatment is stopped. Resident alphabeta T cells in normal human skin are also sequenced, complicating scalp TCR repertoire analysis, unlike mouse skin dominated by gammadelta T cells. Compared with mice, TCR sequences shared between patients were less clear, possibly partly because of HLA diversity across the patient population.

Library preparation used the immunoSEQ multiplex PCR assay. RNA was extracted from all samples and reverse transcribed into cDNA, which served as template for TCR sequencing. First-strand cDNA was synthesized using SuperScript III with a 2:1 mix of oligo-dT and random hexamers. Amplification bias was assessed with a synthetic immune receptor repertoire, and residual bias was removed computationally. On the authors' methods: After raw reads were preprocessed to remove errors, the CDR3 was defined following IMGT conventions as running from the conserved cysteine to phenylalanine. Clonality was computed by normalizing Shannon entropy by log2 of the number of productive unique TCRs and subtracting the result from 1. Whether scalp clones were CD4 or CD8 was inferred by matching scalp TCRbeta sequences against CD4 and CD8 repertoires sorted from blood. In TCRdb, the immuneACCESS table is reduced to in-frame sequences with V and J assigned. These tables do not hold every clone; where another copy was compared, an unresolved V gene accounts for under half, and the others remain unexplained. V and J calls and clone size are copied from that table; D and trimming were computed from the DNA. The sample table records about 250,000 clones; 60% of these occur just once. Roughly 0.93% of the sample is held by the ten biggest clonotypes.

The CDR3, from cysteine to phenylalanine, totals 14 residues. The retained sequence is limited to the CDR3, 42 bases, with the frame set at the first base. The germline ends are 19 bases apart after V is trimmed by 7 bases and J by 6 bases. Sequences SNHLY (CDR1) and FYNNEI (CDR2) are obtained from the germline V gene. Notes on this clone: Its antigen target is currently unknown. Qualities for individual bases were not recorded, and no much larger clone is one base off.

This sample's treatment or condition label indicates: oral pan-JAK inhibitor, 5-10 mg twice daily. Lesional scalp punch biopsies and peripheral blood were obtained from alopecia areata patients. PBMCs were isolated by density centrifugation and stained for CD3, CD4 and CD8, after which CD4+ and CD8+ T cells were sorted on a FACSAria. This TCR was sampled from a human donor with alopecia areata. The sample was CD4+ T cells sorted from blood, taken between weeks 51 and 54, from a patient treated with tofacitinib. In this chain, TRBV2 is recombined with TRBJ2-7; 5 matching bases give a weak D call of TRBD2. The sequence in DNA is TGTGCCAGCAAGGTTAAGGTGGCAGGACTCGAGCAGTACTTC. The translation is CASKVKVAGLEQYF.